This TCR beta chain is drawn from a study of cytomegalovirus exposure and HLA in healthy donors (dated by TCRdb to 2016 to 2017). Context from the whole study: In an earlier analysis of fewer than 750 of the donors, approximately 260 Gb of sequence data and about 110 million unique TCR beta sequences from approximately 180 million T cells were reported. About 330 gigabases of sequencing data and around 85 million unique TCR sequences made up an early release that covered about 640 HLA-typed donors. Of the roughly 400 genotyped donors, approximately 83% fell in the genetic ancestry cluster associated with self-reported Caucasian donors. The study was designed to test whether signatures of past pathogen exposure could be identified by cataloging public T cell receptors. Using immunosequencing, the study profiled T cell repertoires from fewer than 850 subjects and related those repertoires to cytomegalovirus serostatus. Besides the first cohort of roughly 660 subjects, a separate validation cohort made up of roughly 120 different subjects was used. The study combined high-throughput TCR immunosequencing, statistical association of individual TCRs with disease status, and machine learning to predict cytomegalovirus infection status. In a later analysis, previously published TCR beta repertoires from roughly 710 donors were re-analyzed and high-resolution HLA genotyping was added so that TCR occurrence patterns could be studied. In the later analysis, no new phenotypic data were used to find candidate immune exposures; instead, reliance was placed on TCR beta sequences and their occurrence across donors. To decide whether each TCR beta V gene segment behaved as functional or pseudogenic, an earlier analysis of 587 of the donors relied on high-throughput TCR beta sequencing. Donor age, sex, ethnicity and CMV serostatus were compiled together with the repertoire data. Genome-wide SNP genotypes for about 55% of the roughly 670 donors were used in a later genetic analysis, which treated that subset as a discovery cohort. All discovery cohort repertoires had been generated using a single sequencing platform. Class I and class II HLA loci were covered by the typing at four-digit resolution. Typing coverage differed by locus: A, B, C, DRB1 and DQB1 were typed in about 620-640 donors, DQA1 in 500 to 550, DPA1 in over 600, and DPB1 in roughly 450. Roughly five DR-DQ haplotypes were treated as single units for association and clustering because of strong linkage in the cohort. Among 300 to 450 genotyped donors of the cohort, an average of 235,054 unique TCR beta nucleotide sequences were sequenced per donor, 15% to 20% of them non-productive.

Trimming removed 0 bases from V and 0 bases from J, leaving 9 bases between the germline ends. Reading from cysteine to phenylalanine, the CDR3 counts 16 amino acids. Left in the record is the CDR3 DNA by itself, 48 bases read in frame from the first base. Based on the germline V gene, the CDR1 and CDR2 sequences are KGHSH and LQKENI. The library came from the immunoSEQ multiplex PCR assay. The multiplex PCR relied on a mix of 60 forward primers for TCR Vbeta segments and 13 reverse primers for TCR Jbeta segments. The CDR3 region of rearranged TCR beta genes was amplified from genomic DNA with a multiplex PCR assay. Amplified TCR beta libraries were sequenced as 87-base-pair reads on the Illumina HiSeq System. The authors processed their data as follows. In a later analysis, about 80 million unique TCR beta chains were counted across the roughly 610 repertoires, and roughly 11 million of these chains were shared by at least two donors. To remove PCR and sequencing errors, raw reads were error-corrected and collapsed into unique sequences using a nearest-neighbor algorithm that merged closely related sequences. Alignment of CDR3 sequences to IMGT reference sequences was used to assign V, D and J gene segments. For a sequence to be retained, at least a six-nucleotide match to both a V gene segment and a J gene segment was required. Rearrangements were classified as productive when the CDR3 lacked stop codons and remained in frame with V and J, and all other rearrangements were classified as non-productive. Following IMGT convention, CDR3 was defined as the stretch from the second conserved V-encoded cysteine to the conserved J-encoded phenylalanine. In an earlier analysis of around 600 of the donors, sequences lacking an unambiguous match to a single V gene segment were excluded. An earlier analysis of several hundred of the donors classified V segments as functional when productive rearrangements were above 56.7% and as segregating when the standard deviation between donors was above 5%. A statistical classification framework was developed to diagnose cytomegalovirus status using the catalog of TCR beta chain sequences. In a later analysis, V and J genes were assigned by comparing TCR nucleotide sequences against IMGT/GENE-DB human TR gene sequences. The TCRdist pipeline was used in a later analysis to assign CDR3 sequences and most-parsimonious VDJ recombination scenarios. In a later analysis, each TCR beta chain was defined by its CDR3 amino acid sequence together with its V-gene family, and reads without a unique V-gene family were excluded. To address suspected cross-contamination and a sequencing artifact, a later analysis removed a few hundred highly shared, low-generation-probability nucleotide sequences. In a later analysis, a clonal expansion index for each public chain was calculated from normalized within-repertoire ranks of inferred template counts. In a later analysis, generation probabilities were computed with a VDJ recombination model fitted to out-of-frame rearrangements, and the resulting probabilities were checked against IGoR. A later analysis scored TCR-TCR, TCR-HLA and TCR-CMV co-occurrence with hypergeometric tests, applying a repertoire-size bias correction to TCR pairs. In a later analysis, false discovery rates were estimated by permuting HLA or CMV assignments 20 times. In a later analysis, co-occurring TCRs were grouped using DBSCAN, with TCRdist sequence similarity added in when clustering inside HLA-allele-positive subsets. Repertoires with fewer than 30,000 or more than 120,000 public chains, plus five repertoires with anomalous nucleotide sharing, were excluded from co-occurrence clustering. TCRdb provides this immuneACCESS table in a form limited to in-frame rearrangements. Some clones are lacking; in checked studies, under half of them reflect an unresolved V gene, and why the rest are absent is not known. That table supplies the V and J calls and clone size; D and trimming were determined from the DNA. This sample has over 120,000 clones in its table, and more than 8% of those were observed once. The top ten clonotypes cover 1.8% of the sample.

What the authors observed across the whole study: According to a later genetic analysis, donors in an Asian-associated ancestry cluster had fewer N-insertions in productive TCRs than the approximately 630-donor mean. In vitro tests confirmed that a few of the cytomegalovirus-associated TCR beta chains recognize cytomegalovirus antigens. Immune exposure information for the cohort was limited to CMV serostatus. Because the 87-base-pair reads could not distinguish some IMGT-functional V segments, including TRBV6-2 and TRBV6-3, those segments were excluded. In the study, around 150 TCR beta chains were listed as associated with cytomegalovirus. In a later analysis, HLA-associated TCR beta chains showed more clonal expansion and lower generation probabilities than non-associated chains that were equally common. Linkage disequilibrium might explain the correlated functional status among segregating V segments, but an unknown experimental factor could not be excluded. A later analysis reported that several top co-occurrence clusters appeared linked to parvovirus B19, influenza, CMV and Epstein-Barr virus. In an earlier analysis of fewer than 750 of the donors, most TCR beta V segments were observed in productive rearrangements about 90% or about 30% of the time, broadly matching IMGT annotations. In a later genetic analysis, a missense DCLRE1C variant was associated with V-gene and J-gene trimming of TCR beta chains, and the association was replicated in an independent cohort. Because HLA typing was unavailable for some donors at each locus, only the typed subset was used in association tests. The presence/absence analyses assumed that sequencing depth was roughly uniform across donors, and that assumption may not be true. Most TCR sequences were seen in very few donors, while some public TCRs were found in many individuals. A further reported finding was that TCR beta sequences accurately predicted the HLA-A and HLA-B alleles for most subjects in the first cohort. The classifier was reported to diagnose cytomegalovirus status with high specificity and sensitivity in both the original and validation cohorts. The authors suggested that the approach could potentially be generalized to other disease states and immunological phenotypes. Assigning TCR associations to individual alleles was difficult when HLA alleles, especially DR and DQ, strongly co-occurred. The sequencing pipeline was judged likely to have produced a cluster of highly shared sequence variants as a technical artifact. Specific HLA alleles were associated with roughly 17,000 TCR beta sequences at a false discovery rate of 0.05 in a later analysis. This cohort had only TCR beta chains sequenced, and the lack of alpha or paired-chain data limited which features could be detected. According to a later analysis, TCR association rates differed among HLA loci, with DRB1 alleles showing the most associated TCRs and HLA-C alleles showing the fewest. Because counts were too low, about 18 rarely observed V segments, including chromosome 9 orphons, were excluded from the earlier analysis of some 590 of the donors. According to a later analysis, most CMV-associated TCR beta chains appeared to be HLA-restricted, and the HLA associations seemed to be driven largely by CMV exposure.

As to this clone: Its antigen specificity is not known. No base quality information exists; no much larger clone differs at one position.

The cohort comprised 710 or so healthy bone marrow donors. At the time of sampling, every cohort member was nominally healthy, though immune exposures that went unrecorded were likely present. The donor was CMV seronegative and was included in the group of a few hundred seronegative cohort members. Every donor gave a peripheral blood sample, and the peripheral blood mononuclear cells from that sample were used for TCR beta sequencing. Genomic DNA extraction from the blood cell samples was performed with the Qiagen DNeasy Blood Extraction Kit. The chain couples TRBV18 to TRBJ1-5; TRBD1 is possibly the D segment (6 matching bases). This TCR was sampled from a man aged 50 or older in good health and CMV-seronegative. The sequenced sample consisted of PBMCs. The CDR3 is CASSPPNRDSNQPQHF. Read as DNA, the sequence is TGTGCCAGCTCACCACCGAACAGGGATAGCAATCAGCCCCAGCATTTT.